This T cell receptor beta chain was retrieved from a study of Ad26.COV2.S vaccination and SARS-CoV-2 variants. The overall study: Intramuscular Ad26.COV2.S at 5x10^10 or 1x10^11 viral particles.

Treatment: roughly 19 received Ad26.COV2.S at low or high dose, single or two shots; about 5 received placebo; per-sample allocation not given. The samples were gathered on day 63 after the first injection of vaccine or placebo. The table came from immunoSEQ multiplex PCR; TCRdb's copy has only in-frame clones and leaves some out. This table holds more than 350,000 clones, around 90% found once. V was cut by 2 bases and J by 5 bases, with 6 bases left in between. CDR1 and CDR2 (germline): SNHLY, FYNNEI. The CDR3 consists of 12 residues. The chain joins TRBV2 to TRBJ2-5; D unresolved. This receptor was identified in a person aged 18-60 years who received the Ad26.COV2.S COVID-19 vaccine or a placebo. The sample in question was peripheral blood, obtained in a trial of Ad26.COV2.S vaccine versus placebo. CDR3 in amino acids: CASSEIRETQYF. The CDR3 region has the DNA TGTGCCAGCAGTGAAATACGGGAGACCCAGTACTTC.